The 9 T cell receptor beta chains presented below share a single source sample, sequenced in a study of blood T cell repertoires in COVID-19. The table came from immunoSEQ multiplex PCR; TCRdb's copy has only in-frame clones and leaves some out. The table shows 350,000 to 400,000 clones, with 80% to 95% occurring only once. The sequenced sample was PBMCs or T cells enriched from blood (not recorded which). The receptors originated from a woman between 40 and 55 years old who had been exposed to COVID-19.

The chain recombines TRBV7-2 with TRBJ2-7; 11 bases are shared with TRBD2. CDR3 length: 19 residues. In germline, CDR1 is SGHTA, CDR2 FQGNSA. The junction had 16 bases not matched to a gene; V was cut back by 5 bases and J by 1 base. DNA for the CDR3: TGTGCCAGCAGCCAACCTTTAGGACTAGCGGGTCCTCTTTCCTACGAGCAGTACTTC. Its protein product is CASSQPLGLAGPLSYEQYF.

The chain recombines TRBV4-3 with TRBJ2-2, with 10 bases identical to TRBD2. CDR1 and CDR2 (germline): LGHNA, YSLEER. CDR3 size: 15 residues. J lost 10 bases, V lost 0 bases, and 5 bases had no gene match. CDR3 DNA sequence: TGCGCCAGCAGCCAAGAAACTAGCGGGGTGGCGGAGCTGTTTTTT. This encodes CASSQETSGVAELFF.

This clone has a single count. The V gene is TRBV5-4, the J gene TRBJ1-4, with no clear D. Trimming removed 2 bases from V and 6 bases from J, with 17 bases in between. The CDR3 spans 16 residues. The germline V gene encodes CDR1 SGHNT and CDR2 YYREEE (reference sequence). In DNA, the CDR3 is TGTGCCAGCAGCTTCGCGGAGAGTGCTGTAGATGAAAAACTGTTTTTT. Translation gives CASSFAESAVDEKLFF.

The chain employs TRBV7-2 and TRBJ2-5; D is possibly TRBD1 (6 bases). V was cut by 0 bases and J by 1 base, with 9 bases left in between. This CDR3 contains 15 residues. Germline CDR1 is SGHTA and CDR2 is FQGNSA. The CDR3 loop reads CASSLAGAVQETQYF. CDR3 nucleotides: TGTGCCAGCAGCTTAGCGGGGGCCGTCCAAGAGACCCAGTACTTC.

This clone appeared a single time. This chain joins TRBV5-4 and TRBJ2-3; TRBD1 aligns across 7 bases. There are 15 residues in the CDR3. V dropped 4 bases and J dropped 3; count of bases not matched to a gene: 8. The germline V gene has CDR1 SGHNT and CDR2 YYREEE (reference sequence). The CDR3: CASSARTGTTDTQYF. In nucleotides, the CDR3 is TGTGCCAGCAGCGCTCGGACAGGAACGACAGATACGCAGTATTTT.

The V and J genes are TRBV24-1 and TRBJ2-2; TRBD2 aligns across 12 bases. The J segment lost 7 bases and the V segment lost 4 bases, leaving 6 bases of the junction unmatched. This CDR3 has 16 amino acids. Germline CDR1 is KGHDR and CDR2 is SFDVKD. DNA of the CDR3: TGTGCCACCAGTGAGCCGGGACTAGCGGGTATCGGGGAGCTGTTTTTT. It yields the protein CATSEPGLAGIGELFF.

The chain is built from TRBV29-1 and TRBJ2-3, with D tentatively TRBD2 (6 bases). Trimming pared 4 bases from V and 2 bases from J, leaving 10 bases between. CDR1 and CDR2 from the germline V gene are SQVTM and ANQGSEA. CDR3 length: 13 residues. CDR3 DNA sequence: TGCAGCGTTGGGGGGGAGGACACAGATACGCAGTATTTT. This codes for CSVGGEDTDTQYF.

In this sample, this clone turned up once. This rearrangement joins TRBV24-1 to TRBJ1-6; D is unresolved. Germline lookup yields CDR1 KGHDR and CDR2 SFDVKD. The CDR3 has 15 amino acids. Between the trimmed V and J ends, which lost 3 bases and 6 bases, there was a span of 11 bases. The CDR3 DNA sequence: TGTGCCACCAGTGATGGAATGACTCTTAATTCACCCCTCCACTTT. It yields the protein CATSDGMTLNSPLHF.

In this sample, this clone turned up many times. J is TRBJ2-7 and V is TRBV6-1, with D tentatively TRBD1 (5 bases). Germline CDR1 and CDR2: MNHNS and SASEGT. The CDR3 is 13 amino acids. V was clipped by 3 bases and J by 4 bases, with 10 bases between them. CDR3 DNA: TGTGCCAGCAGTGAGCCTCAGGGTTACGAGCAGTACTTC. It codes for CASSEPQGYEQYF.